The following is a T cell receptor (beta chain) sequence with its context. Its cognate antigen is unknown. Treatment in this sample: roughly ten-day PBMC culture with coronavirus spike peptide pools or control peptides (ViraFEST assay). This CDR3 region has 20 residues. From germline, CDR1 is MNHEY and CDR2 SVGAGI. V lost 2 bases to trimming and J lost 0 bases; unmatched junction nucleotides: 14. The data originate from a study of vaccination and CD4 T cells after COVID-19. Study-level background: Each convalescent patient was PCR positive for SARS-CoV-2 on nasal swab; roughly ten cases were mild and one severe. Some control cultures received a CEFX pool, which served as the positive control. Others received an HIV-1 Nef pool or no peptide. Study-level points and caveats: Post-vaccination reactive clonotypes (median 38) did not differ significantly from post-infection (about 21).

The study sequenced cultured CD4+ T cell DNA using the Oncomine TCR Beta short-read assay. Someone extracted genomic DNA from cultured CD4+ T cells. TCRdb reprocessed the PCR reads with MiXCR, giving one entry per CDR3 protein. The repertoire has about 14,000 distinct CDR3 sequences, about 48% of them found once; the top ten carry 10%. The sample here was CD4+ T cells from blood, cultured in vitro, taken before SARS-CoV-2 vaccination. The receptor was derived from a human donor who had recovered from COVID-19. This chain joins TRBV6-5 and TRBJ2-4, with TRBD2 identical over 9 bases. As DNA, the CDR3 is TGTGCCAGCAGTTACGGAGGGACTAGCTGGGACCGAGTAGCCAAAAACATTCAGTACTTC. Amino acids: CASSYGGTSWDRVAKNIQYF.